A single T cell receptor (beta chain) is shown here with its context. This sample is part of a study of blood T cells in healthy people across ages. Germline V CDR1 and CDR2: DFQATT, SNEGSKA (reference sequence). The CDR3 loop spans 16 amino acids. J gave up 6 bases and V 5 bases, and 14 bases lay outside the gene matches. Then a second PCR, running about 6 to 12 cycles, was carried out with a sample-barcoded 5' primer and a J-beta primer mix. TCRdb used MiXCR to reprocess the 5' RACE reads, holding one entry per CDR3 protein. The sample has around 850,000 distinct CDR3 sequences; about 34% are singletons.

The chain links TRBV20-1 to TRBJ2-3; 10 nucleotides line up with TRBD2. The sample taken for sequencing was blood. This TCR was sampled from a man between 18 and 29 years old in good health. The DNA for the CDR3 is TGCAGTGCTTCCCCGGGGAGCGGGAGGGAGTTGGATACGCAGTATTTT. Its translation: CSASPGSGRELDTQYF.